This T cell receptor beta chain was recorded in a study of response to subunit inactivated influenza vaccine. TCRdb ran MiXCR on the RT-PCR reads and lists one entry per CDR3 protein. The sample records some 540,000 distinct CDR3 sequences, under 30% being singletons. This sample was also put to use in a study of T cells expressing NK-cell markers. That study adds: Libraries used 5'RACE template switching adding universal primer site and UMIs. Each of roughly 6 donors carried dominant NKG2C+ clonotypes accounting for about 1.0-7.5% of CD8+ T cells.

The clonotype comes from a man in his forties or fifties who received an inactivated influenza vaccine. Material: CD4+ T cells sorted from PBMCs, obtained about 13 days after vaccination.

As DNA, the CDR3 is TGTGCCACCAGTGAAGGCGACAGGAATCAGCCCCAGCATTTT. Translated, it gives CATSEGDRNQPQHF. The rearrangement links TRBV24-1 to TRBJ1-5; D might be TRBD1 (6 bases). Trimming cost V 4 bases and J 4 bases, with 10 bases left between them. Germline V lookup: CDR1 KGHDR, CDR2 SFDVKD. CDR3 length: 14 residues.